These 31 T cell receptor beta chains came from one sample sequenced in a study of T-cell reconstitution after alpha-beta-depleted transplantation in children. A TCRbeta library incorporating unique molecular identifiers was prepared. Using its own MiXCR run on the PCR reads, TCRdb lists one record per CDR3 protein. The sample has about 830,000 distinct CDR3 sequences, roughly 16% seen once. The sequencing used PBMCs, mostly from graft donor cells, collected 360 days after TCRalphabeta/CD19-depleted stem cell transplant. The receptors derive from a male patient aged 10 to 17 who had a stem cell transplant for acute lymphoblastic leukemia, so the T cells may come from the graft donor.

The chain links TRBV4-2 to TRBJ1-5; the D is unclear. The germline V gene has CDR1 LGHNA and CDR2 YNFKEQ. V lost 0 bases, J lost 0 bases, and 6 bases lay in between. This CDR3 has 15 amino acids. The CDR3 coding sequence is TGTGCCAGCAGCCAAGAAGGAGTTAGCAATCAGCCCCAGCATTTT. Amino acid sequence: CASSQEGVSNQPQHF.

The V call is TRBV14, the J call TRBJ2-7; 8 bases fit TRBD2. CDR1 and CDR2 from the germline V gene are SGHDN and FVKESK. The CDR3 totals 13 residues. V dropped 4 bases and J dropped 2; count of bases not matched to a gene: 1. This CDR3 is CASSRTSPYEQYF. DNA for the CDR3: TGTGCCAGCAGCCGGACTAGCCCCTACGAGCAGTACTTC.

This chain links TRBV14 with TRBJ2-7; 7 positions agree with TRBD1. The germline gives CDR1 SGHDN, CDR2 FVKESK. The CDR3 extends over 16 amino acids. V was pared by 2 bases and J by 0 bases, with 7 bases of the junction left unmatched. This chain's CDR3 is CASSQRGPMHSYEQYF. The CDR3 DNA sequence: TGTGCCAGCAGCCAAAGGGGGCCTATGCACTCCTACGAGCAGTACTTC.

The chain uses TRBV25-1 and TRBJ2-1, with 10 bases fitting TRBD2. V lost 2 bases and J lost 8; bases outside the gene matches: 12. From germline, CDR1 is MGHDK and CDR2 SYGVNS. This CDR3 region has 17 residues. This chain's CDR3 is CASSEGGASGRAHEQFF. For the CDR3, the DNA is TGTGCCAGCAGTGAAGGGGGGGCCAGCGGGAGGGCCCATGAGCAGTTCTTC.

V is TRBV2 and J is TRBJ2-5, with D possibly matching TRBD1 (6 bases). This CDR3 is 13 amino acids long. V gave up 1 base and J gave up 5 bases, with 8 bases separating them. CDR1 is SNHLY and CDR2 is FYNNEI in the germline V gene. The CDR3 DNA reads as TGTGCCAGCAGTGAAGTAAGGGGGGAGACCCAGTACTTC. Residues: CASSEVRGETQYF. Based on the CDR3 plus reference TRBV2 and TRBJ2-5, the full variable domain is EPEVTQTPSHQVTQMGQEVILRCVPISNHLYFYWYRQILGQKVEFLVSFYNNEISEKSEIFDDQFSVERPDGSNFTLKIRSTKLEDSAMYFCASSEVRGETQYFGPGTRLLVL.

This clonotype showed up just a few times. The CDR3 here is CASSLVYRGASYNEQFF. The CDR3, as DNA: TGCGCCAGCAGCTTGGTTTACAGGGGAGCGTCCTACAATGAGCAGTTCTTC. The chain has TRBV5-1 and TRBJ2-1; 7 bases line up with TRBD1. The CDR3 has 17 residues. CDR1 is SGHRS, CDR2 YFSETQ, per germline. With 0 bases clipped from V and 1 base from J, the junction kept 7 bases outside the gene matches. Full variable domain (remainder filled in from reference TRBV5-1 and TRBJ2-1): KAGVTQTPRYLIKTRGQQVTLSCSPISGHRSVSWYQQTPGQGLQFLFEYFSETQRNKGNFPGRFSGRQFSNSRSEMNVSTLELGDSALYLCASSLVYRGASYNEQFFGPGTRLTVL.

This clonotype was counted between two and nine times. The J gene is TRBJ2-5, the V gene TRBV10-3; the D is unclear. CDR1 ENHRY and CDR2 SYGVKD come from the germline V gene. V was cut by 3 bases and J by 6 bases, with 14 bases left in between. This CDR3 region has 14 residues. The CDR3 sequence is CAISDLVLYQTQYF. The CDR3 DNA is TGTGCCATCAGTGACCTAGTCTTGTATCAGACCCAGTACTTC.

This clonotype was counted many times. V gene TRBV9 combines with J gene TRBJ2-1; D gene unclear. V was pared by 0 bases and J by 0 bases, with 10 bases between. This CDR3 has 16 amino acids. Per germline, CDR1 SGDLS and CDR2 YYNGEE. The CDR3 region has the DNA TGTGCCAGCAGCGTAGGGGTGGCTAGCTCCTACAATGAGCAGTTCTTC. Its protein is CASSVGVASSYNEQFF.

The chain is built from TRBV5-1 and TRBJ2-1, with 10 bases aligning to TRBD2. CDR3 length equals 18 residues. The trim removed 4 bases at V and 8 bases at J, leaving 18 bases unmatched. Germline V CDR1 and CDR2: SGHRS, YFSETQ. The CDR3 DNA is TGCGCCAGCAGCCCTGGCCCCTTGCTAGCGGGAGTTGGCGATGAGCAGTTCTTC. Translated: CASSPGPLLAGVGDEQFF.

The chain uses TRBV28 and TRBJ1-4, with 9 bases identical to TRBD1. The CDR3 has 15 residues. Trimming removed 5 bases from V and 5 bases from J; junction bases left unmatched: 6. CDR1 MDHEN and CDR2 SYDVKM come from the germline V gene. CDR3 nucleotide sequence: TGTGCCAGCAGTGAGACCGGGACAGGGAATGAAAAACTGTTTTTT. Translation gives CASSETGTGNEKLFF.

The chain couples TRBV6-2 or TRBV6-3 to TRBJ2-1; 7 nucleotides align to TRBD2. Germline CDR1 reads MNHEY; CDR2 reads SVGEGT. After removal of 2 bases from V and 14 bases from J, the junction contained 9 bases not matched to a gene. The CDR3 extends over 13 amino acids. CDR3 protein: CASSYANGGMKFF. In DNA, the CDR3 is TGTGCCAGCAGTTACGCCAACGGGGGGATGAAGTTCTTC.

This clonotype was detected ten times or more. The chain's CDR3 is CSVAVQGATDTQYF. The DNA of the CDR3 is TGCAGCGTTGCGGTCCAGGGGGCCACAGATACGCAGTATTTT. The chain recombines TRBV29-1 with TRBJ2-3; TRBD1 aligns across 8 bases. The CDR3 contains 14 residues. The V and J ends lost 4 bases and 2 bases, in that order; junction bases with no gene match: 5. Germline CDR1 reads SQVTM; CDR2 reads ANQGSEA.

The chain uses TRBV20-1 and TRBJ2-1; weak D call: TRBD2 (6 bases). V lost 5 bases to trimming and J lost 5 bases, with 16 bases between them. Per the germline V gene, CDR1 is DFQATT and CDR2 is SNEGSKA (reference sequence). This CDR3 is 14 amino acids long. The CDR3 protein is CSAQTPGDHNEQFF. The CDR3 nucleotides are TGCAGTGCTCAGACGCCGGGAGACCACAATGAGCAGTTCTTC.

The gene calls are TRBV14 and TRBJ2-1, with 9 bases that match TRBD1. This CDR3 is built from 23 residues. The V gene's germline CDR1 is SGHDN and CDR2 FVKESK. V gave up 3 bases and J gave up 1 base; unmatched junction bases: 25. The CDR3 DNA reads TGTGCCAGCAGCCACCTTGACAGGGGGGCTTCTCGGCGATACACCGAATCCTACAATGAGCAGTTCTTC. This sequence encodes CASSHLDRGASRRYTESYNEQFF.

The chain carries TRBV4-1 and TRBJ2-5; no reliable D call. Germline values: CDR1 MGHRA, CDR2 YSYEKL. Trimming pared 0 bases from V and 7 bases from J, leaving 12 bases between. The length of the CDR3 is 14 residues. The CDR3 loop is CASSQDLGVATQYF. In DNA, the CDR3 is TGCGCCAGCAGCCAAGATCTTGGGGTTGCGACCCAGTACTTC.

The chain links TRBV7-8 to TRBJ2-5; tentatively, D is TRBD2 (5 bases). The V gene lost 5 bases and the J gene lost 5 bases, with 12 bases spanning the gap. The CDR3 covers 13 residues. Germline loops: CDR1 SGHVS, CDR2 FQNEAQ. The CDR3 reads CASSPRAWETQYF. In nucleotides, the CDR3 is TGTGCCAGCAGCCCGAGGGCGTGGGAGACCCAGTACTTC.

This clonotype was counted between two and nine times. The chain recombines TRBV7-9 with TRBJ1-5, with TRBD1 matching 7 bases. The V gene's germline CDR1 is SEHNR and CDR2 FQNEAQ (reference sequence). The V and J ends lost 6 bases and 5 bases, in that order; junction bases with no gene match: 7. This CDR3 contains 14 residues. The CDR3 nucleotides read TGTGCCAGCAGTAGAGGGACAGTCTATCAGCCCCAGCATTTT. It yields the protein CASSRGTVYQPQHF.

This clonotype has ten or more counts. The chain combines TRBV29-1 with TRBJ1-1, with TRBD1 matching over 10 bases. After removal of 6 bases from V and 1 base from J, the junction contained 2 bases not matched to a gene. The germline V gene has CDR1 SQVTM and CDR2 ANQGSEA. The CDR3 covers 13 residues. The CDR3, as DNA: TGCAGCGTGGGGGACAGGGGGAACACTGAAGCTTTCTTT. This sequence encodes CSVGDRGNTEAFF.

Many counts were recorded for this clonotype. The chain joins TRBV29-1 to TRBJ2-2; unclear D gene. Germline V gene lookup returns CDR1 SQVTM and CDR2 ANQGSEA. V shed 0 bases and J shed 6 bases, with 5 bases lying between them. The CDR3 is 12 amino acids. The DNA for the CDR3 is TGCAGCGTTGAAGATAGGCCCGGGGAGCTGTTTTTT. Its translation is CSVEDRPGELFF.

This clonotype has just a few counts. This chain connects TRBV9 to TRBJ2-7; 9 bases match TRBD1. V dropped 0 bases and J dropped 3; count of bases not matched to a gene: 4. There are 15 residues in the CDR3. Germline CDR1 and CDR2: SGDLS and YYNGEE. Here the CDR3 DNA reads TGTGCCAGCAGCGTAGATGGGACAGGGTACTACGAGCAGTACTTC. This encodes CASSVDGTGYYEQYF. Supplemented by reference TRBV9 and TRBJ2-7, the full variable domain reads DSGVTQTPKHLITATGQRVTLRCSPRSGDLSVYWYQQSLDQGLQFLIQYYNGEERAKGNILERFSAQQFPDLHSELNLSSLELGDSALYFCASSVDGTGYYEQYFGPGTRLTVT.

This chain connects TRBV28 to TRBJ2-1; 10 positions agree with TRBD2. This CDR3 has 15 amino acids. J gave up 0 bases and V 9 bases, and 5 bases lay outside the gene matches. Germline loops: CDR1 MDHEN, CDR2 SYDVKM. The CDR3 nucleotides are TGTGCCAGTAAGTTAGCGGGGGGCTCCTACAATGAGCAGTTCTTC. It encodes CASKLAGGSYNEQFF.

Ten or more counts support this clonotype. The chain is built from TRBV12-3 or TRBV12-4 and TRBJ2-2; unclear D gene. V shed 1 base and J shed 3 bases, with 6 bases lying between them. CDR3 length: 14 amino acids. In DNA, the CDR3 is TGTGCCAGCAGTTTAGACTCCCACACCGGGGAGCTGTTTTTT. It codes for CASSLDSHTGELFF.

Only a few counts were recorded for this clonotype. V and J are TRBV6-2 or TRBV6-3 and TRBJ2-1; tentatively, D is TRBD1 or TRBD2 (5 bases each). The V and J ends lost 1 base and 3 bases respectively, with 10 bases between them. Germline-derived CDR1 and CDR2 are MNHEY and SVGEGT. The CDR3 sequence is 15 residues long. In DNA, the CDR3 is TGTGCCAGCAGTTACTGGGACGGAAACTACAATGAGCAGTTCTTC. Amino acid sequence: CASSYWDGNYNEQFF.

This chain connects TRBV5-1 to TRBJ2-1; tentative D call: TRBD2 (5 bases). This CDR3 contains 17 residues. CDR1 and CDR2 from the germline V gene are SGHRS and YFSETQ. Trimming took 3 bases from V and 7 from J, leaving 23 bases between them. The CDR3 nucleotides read TGCGCCAGCAGCTCGGCCCTTCCGTCACGGGATAAGAATGAGCAGTTCTTC. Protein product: CASSSALPSRDKNEQFF.

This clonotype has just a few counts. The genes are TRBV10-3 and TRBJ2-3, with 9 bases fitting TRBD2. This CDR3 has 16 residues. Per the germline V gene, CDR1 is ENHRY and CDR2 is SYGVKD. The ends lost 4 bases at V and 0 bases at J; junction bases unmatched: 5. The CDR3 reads CAISAPSGTSTDTQYF. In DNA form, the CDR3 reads TGTGCCATCAGTGCGCCTAGCGGGACTAGCACAGATACGCAGTATTTT.

The CDR3 loop is CSVEVRTVGVTF. The CDR3 coding sequence is TGCAGCGTTGAAGTCCGGACAGTCGGCGTCACCTTC. V usage is TRBV29-1 and J usage is TRBJ1-2; D might be TRBD1 (6 bases). Germline V gene sequence: CDR1 SQVTM, CDR2 ANQGSEA. With 1 base removed from V and 13 bases from J, the gap between germline ends came to 16 bases. The CDR3 covers 12 residues. Together with reference TRBV29-1 and TRBJ1-2, the CDR3 gives the full variable domain: SAVISQKPSRDICQRGTSLTIQCQVDSQVTMMFWYRQQPGQSLTLIATANQGSEATYESGFVIDKFPISRPNLTFSTLTVSNMSPEDSSIYLCSVEVRTVGVTFGSGTRLTVV.

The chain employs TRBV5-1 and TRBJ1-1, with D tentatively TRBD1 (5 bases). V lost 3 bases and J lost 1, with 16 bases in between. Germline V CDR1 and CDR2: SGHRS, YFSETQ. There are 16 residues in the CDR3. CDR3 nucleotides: TGCGCCAGCAGCTCCGACAGCCTCCGTAAGAACACTGAAGCTTTCTTT. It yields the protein CASSSDSLRKNTEAFF.

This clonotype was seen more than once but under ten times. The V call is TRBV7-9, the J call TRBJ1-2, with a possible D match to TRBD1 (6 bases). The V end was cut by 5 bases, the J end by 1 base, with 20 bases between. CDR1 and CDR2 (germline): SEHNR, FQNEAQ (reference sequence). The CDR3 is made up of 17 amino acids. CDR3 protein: CASSPSGGALFNYGYTF. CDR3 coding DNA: TGTGCCAGCAGCCCCTCGGGGGGCGCCCTATTTAACTATGGCTACACCTTC.

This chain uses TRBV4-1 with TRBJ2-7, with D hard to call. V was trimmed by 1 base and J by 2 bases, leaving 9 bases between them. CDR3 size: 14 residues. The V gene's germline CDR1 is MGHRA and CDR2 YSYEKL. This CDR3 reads CASSQVGITYEQYF. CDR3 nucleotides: TGCGCCAGCAGCCAAGTGGGGATCACCTACGAGCAGTACTTC.

This CDR3 is CASSYLARQGVGLAGASSYNEQFF. CDR3 nucleotide sequence: TGTGCCAGCAGTTACTTGGCGAGACAGGGGGTTGGACTAGCGGGAGCCAGCTCCTACAATGAGCAGTTCTTC. This chain uses TRBV6-2 or TRBV6-3 with TRBJ2-1, with 13 bases lining up with TRBD2. This CDR3 contains 24 residues. Per the germline V gene, CDR1 is MNHEY and CDR2 is SVGEGT. V lost 1 base, J lost 0 bases, and 21 bases stayed unmatched.

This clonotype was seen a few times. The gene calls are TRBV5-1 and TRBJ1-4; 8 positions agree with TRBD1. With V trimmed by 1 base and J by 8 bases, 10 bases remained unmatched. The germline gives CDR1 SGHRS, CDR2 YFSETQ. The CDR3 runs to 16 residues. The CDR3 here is CASSLQDRGLGEKLFF. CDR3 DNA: TGCGCCAGCAGCTTGCAAGACAGGGGATTAGGGGAAAAACTGTTTTTT.